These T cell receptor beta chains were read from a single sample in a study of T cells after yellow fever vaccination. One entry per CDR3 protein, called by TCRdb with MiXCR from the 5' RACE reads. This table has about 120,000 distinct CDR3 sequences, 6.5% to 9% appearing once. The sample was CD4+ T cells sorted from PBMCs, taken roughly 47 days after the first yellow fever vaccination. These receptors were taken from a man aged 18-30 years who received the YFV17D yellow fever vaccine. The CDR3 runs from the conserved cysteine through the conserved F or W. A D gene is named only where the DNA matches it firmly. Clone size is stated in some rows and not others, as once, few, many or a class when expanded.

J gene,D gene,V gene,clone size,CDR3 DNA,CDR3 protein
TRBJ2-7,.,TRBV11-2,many,TGTGCCAGCAGCCATCCGGGCCGTGTCTACGAGCAGTACTTC,CASSHPGRVYEQYF
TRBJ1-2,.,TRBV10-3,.,TGTGCCACCGAGGAGGGGGAAGACTATGGCTACACCTTC,CATEEGEDYGYTF
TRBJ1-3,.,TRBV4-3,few,TGCGCCAGCAGCCAAGATAATGGAAACACCATATATTTT,CASSQDNGNTIYF
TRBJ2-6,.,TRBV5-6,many,TGTGCCAGCAGCGTCGGTCTGAGTGCTGGGGCCAACGTCCTGACTTTC,CASSVGLSAGANVLTF
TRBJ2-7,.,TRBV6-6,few,TGTGCCAGCAGCATAATATCTACAGAGCAGTACTTC,CASSIISTEQYF
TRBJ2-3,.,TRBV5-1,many,TGCGCCAGCAGCAGGGAGAGGGTTCGGGATACGCAGTATTTT,CASSRERVRDTQYF
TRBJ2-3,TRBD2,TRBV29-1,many,TGCAGCGTTGTTTTGGGGACTAGCGGGAGCACAGATACGCAGTATTTT,CSVVLGTSGSTDTQYF
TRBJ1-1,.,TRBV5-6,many,TGTGCCAGCAGCCGACCTCCAGGGAAGACTGAAGCTTTCTTT,CASSRPPGKTEAFF
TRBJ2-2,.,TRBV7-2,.,TGTGCCAGCAGCTTAGGCCGCCTCGCGAACACCGGGGAGCTGTTTTTT,CASSLGRLANTGELFF
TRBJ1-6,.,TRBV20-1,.,TGCAGTGCTAGAGGAACAGGCTGGACTTCACCCCTCCACTTT,CSARGTGWTSPLHF
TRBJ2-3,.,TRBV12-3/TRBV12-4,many,TGTGCCAGCAATGGGCAAGTTGGGGATACGCAGTATTTT,CASNGQVGDTQYF
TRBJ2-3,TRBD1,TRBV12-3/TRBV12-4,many,TGTGCCAGCAGCAGGACAGGGTTCACAGATACGCAGTATTTT,CASSRTGFTDTQYF
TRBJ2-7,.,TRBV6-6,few,TGTGCCAGCAGTAGCCCAAGAGACACTGAGCAGTACTTC,CASSSPRDTEQYF
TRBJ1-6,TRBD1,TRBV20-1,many,TGCAGTGCTAGAGAAGGGGTAACAGGGGGTTCGGATTCACCCCTCCACTTT,CSAREGVTGGSDSPLHF
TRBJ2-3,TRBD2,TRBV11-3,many,TGTGCCAGCAGCTTGGGACTATACGGGGATACGCAGTATTTT,CASSLGLYGDTQYF
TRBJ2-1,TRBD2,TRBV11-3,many,TGTGCCAGCAGCTTACAGGGGCCCGGGGGGGACTACAATGAGCAGTTCTTC,CASSLQGPGGDYNEQFF
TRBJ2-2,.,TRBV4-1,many,TGCGCCAGCAGCCAGGGGGCGAAAGGCACCGGGGAGCTGTTTTTT,CASSQGAKGTGELFF
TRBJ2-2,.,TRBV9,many,TGTGCCAGCAGCATTCGGACCGGCGGGGGGGAGCTGTTTTTT,CASSIRTGGGELFF
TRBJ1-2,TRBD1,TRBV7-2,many,TGTGCCAGCAGCTTAGGGACAGGGGGGGTCGGCACCTTC,CASSLGTGGVGTF
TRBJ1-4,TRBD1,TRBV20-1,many,TGCAGTGCCGTAACAGGGGGCGGCCTGACAGCTCACCTGTTTTTT,CSAVTGGGLTAHLFF
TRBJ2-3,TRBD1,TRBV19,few,TGTGCCAGTAGTAGGCAGGGGGCGTCAGATACGCAGTATTTT,CASSRQGASDTQYF
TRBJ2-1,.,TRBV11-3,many,TGTGCCAGCAGCTTAGAGGGGGCTTACAATGAGCAGTTCTTC,CASSLEGAYNEQFF
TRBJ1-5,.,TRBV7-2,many,TGTGCCAGCAGCTTAGACCGACGCCAGCATTTT,CASSLDRRQHF
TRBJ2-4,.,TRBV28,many,TGTGCCAGCAGGACAGGTGGCGGGGACATTCAGTACTTC,CASRTGGGDIQYF
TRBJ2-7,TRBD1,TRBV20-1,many,TGCAGTGCTAGGAGCGGGACAGGGGGTTACGAGCAGTACTTC,CSARSGTGGYEQYF
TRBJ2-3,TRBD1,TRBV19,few,TGTGCCAGTAGTATAGAGGGGGACAGGGGCCCCACAGATACGCAGTATTTT,CASSIEGDRGPTDTQYF
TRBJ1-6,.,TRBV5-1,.,TGCGCCAGCAGCTCGAACAGGAACCTTAATTCACCCCTCCACTTT,CASSSNRNLNSPLHF
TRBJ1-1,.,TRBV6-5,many,TGTGCCAGCAGTTACTCGGTATTATACAAAGAAGCTTTCTTT,CASSYSVLYKEAFF
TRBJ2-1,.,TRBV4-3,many,TGCGCCAGCAGCCAAGATGGAGGGGGAGATGAGCAGTTCTTC,CASSQDGGGDEQFF
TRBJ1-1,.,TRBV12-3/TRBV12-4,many,TGTGCCAGCAGTTTAGGGGGGGGCCAAACTGAAGCTTTCTTT,CASSLGGGQTEAFF
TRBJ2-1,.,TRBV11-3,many,TGTGCCAGCAGCTTAGTCCGGGGGTCGGATGAGCAGTTCTTC,CASSLVRGSDEQFF
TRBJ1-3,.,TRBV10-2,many,TGCGCCAGCAGTGAGAGAGGGGGCTCTGGAAACACCATATATTTT,CASSERGGSGNTIYF
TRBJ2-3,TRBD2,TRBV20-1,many,TGCAGTGCGGTAGCGGGAGCTAGCACAGATACGCAGTATTTT,CSAVAGASTDTQYF
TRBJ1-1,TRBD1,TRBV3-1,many,TGTGCCAGCAGCGGTCAGGGGGGGGACGTGAAGGCTTTCTTT,CASSGQGGDVKAFF
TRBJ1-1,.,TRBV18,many,TGTGCCAGCTCACCCTGGACAGTTGACACTGAAGCTTTCTTT,CASSPWTVDTEAFF
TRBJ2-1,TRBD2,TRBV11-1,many,TGTGCCAGCAGCCTCACGCTAGCGGGGGGGCCGTCCTACAATGAGCAGTTCTTC,CASSLTLAGGPSYNEQFF
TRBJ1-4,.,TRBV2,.,TGTGCCTGCTGTTTAGGCCCATTGTCAGGATTGTCTGAAAAACTGTTTTTT,CACCLGPLSGLSEKLFF
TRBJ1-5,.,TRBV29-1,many,TGCAGCGTTGGTCAGGGGCTGTATCAGCCCCAGCATTTT,CSVGQGLYQPQHF
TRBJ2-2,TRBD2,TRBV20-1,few,TGCAGTGCTAGAGGGAGCGGGGAGTACACCGGGGAGCTGTTTTTT,CSARGSGEYTGELFF
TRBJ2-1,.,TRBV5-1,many,TGCGCCAGCAGCTTGGTAGGACTCGACAATGAGCAGTTCTTC,CASSLVGLDNEQFF
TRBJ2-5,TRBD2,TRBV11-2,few,TGTGCCAGCAGCGTGGGGGTGGGGGGGAGCAAAGAGACCCAGTACTTC,CASSVGVGGSKETQYF
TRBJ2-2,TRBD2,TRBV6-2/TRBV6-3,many,TGTGCCAGCAGTCTAGCGGGGGCCCAGAACACCGGGGAGCTGTTTTTT,CASSLAGAQNTGELFF
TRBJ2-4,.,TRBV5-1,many,TGCGCCAACTACACCTCCGGGACAAGTTATCTAGCCAAAAACATTCAGTACTTC,CANYTSGTSYLAKNIQYF
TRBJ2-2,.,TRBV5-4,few,TGTGCCAGCAGACCCGCCCTGGCGAGGGAGCTGTTTTTT,CASRPALARELFF
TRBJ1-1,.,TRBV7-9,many,TGTGCCAGCAGCTTATTCGTGAACACTGAAGCTTTCTTT,CASSLFVNTEAFF